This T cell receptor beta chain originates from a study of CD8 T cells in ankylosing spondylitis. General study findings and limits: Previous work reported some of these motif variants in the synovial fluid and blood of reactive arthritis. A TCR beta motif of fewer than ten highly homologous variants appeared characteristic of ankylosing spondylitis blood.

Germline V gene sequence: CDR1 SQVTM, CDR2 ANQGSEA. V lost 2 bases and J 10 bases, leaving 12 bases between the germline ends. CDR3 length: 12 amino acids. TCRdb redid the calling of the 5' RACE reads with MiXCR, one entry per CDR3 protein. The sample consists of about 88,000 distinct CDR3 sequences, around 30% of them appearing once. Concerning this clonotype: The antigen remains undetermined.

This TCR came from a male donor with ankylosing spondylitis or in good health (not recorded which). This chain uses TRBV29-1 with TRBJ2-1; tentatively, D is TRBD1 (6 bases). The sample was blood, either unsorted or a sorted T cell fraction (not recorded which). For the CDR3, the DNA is TGCAGCGTTGAATGGGACAAAGAGGAGCAGTTCTTC. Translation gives CSVEWDKEEQFF.